This T cell receptor beta chain comes out of a study of T cells in Graves' hyperthyroidism and ophthalmopathy. This clonotype was counted ten times or more. Its antigen is unknown. J lost 6 bases, V lost 1 base, and 2 bases had no gene match. Germline V gene lookup returns CDR1 SEHNR and CDR2 FQNEAQ (reference sequence). The CDR3 is made up of 13 amino acids. Template material for amplifying TCR beta CDR3 regions consisted of RNA transcripts. Primed by the HTBI set, a first-round RT-PCR was run on the TCR CDR3. MiXCR was run by TCRdb on the multiplex PCR reads, yielding one entry per CDR3 protein. The sample yields 500,000 to 750,000 distinct CDR3 sequences, around 46% seen once. Study outcomes and limitations: Blood samples included most of the expanded thyroid clonotypes exceeding 0.001. Stable hyperthyroidism and ophthalmopathy were separated using 13 V-J signatures.

Participants, patients aged 18 to 65, had newly diagnosed hyperthyroidism with a duration under 2 months. The sequence was obtained from a woman aged 18-30 years with Graves' hyperthyroidism. The sample taken for sequencing was peripheral blood or thyroid tissue (not recorded which). The V call is TRBV7-9, the J call TRBJ1-2; 7 bases align to TRBD1. CDR3 bases: TGTGCCAGCAGCTTAGAGACAGGGAATGGCTACACCTTC. Translating it yields CASSLETGNGYTF. Variable domain in full (rest from reference TRBV7-9 and TRBJ1-2): DTGVSQNPRHKITKRGQNVTFRCDPISEHNRLYWYRQTLGQGPEFLTYFQNEAQLEKSRLLSDRFSAERPKGSFSTLEIQRTEQGDSAMYLCASSLETGNGYTFGSGTRLTVV.